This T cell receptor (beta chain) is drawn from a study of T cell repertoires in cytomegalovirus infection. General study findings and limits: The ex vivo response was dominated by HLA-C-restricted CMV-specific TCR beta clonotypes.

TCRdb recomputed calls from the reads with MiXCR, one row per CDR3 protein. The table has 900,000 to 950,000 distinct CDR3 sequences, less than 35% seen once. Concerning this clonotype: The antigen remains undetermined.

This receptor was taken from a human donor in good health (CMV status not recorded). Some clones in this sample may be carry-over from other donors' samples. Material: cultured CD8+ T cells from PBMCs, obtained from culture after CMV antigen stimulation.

The CDR3 protein is CASSLPNSGGVNEQFF. The CDR3 DNA sequence: TGTGCCAGCAGTTTACCCAATAGCGGGGGAGTAAATGAGCAGTTCTTC. J is TRBJ2-1 and V is TRBV27, with TRBD2 matching 9 bases. J lost 7 bases, V lost 2 bases, and 9 bases had no gene match. CDR1 MNHEY and CDR2 SMNVEV come from the germline V gene (reference sequence). This CDR3 is 16 amino acids long.